This passage covers 6 T cell receptor beta chains from one sample sequenced in a study of blood T cell repertoires in COVID-19. The table came from immunoSEQ multiplex PCR; TCRdb's copy has only in-frame clones and leaves some out. The data contain over 250,000 clones, roughly 90% of them singletons. Sequencing used PBMCs or T cells enriched from blood (not recorded which). Receptor source: a woman in her 50s who had recovered from COVID-19.

CDR3 nucleotide sequence: TGTGCCACCAGCCCGCGCCGGGCAGATACGCAGTATTTT. This gives the protein CATSPRRADTQYF. The chain carries TRBV15 and TRBJ2-3; no clear D gene. This CDR3 region has 13 residues. V was trimmed by 5 bases and J by 4 bases, leaving 10 bases between them. CDR1 and CDR2 (germline): LNHNV, YYDKDF (reference sequence).

This chain joins TRBV6-2 or TRBV6-3 and TRBJ2-1; 10 bases are a match to TRBD2. Germline CDR1 reads MNHEY; CDR2 reads SVGEGT. Trimming took 0 bases from V and 0 from J; bases not matched to a gene: 8. The CDR3 is made up of 19 amino acids. In nucleotides, the CDR3 is TGTGCCAGCAGTTACTCGTCCAGCGGGAGGGCCCTCTCCTACAATGAGCAGTTCTTC. Translated: CASSYSSSGRALSYNEQFF.

This clone was seen a few times. The chain uses TRBV5-8 and TRBJ1-1, with D perhaps TRBD1 (5 bases). Trimming took off 7 bases at V and 0 bases at J, with 10 bases between the two ends. This CDR3 spans 13 amino acids. CDR1 and CDR2 (germline): SGHTS, YDEGEE. The CDR3 loop is CASDGGLNTEAFF. The DNA for the CDR3 is TGTGCCAGCGATGGGGGGTTGAACACTGAAGCTTTCTTT. The full variable domain, its missing parts supplied by reference TRBV5-8 and TRBJ1-1, is EAGVTQSPTHLIKTRGQQATLRCSPISGHTSVYWYQQALGLGLQFLLWYDEGEERNRGNFPPRFSGRQFPNYSSELNVNALELEDSALYLCASDGGLNTEAFFGQGTRLTVV.

The V gene is TRBV5-1, the J gene TRBJ2-1, with 7 positions matching TRBD2. This CDR3 contains 15 residues. Trimming removed 0 bases from V and 5 bases from J; junction bases left unmatched: 5. From germline, CDR1 is SGHRS and CDR2 YFSETQ. Here the CDR3 DNA reads TGCGCCAGCAGCTTGGTGGCGGGAGACAACAATGAGCAGTTCTTC. Translated, it gives CASSLVAGDNNEQFF.

V gene TRBV11-2 combines with J gene TRBJ1-4; D is possibly TRBD1 (6 bases). This CDR3 spans 15 amino acids. V was pared by 5 bases and J by 9 bases, with 19 bases between. Germline V gene sequence: CDR1 SGHAT, CDR2 FQNNGV. The CDR3 sequence: CASSHDRFSSKKLFF. Here the CDR3 DNA reads TGTGCCAGCAGCCACGACAGGTTTAGTTCCAAAAAACTGTTTTTT.

This sequence joins TRBV2 and TRBJ1-4, with 11 bases matching TRBD1. Germline V gene sequence: CDR1 SNHLY, CDR2 FYNNEI. V gave up 10 bases and J gave up 6 bases; unmatched junction bases: 4. The CDR3 runs to 13 residues. CDR3 sequence reads: CATRTGGHEKLFF. CDR3 coding DNA: TGTGCCACCCGGACAGGGGGCCATGAAAAACTGTTTTTT.